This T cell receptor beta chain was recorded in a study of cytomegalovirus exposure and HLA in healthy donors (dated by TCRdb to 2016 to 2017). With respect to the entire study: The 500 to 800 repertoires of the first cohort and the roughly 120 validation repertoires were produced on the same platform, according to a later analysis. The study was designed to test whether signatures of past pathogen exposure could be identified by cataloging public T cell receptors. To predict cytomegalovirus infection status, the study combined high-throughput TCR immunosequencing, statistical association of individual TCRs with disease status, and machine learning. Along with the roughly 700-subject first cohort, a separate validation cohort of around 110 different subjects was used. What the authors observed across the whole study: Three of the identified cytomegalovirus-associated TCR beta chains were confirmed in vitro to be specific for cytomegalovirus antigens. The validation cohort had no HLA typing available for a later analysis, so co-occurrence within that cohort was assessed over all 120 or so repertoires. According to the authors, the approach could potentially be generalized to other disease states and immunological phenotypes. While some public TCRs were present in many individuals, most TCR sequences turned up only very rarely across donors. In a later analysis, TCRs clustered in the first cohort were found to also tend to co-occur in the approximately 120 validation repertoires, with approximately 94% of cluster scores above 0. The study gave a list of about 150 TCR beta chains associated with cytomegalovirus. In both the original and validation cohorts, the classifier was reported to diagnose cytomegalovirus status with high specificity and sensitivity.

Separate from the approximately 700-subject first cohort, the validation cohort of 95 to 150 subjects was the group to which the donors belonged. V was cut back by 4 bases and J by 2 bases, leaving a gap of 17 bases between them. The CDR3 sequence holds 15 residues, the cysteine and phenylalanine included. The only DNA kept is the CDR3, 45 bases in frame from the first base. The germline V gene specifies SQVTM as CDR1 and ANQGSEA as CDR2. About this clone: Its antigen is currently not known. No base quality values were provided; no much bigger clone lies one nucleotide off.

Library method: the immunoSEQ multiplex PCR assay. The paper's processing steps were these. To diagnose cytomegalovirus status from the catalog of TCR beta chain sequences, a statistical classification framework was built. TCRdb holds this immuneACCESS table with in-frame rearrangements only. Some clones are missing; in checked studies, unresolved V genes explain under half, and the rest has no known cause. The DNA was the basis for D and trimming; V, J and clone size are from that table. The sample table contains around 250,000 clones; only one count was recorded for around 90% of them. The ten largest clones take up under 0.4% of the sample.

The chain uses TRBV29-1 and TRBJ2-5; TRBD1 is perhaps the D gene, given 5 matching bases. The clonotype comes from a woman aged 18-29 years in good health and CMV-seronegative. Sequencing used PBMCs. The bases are TGCAGCGTTGTATTTGTTCGGACAATACAAGAGACCCAGTACTTC. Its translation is CSVVFVRTIQETQYF.